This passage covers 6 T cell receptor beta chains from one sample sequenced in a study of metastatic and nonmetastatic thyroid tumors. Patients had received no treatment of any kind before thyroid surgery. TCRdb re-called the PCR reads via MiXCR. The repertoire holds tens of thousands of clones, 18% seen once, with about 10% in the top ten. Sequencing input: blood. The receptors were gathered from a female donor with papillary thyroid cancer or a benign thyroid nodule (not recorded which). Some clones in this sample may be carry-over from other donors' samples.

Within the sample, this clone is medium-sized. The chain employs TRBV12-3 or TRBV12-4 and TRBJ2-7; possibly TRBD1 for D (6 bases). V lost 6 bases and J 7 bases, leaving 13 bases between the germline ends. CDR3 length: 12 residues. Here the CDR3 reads CASSPQGTEQYF. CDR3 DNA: TGTGCCAGCAGCCCCCAGGGGACGGAGCAGTACTTC.

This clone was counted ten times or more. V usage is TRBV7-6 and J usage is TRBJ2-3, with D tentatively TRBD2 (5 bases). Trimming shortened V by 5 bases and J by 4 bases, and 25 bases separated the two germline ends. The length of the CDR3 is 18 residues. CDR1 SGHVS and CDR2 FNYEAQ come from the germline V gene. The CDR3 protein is CASSVGIDKFGSADTQYF. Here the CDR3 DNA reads TGTGCCAGCAGCGTCGGGATCGACAAATTTGGCTCCGCAGATACGCAGTATTTT.

The CDR3 DNA reads as TGTGCCAGCAGCTTAATTGGCTCACAAGATACGCAGTATTTT. Its protein is CASSLIGSQDTQYF. The chain has TRBV7-3 and TRBJ2-3; D remains ambiguous. CDR1 is SGHTA, CDR2 FQGTGA, per germline. This CDR3 is built from 14 residues. Trimming left V 1 base short and J 5 bases short, with 10 bases between.

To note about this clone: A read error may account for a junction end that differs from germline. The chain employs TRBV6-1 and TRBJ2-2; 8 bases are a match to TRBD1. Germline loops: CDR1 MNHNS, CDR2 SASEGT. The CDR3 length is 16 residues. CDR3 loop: CASSPQGGSNTGEMFF. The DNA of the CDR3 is TGTGCCAGCAGTCCACAGGGGGGATCGAACACCGGGGAGATGTTTTTT.

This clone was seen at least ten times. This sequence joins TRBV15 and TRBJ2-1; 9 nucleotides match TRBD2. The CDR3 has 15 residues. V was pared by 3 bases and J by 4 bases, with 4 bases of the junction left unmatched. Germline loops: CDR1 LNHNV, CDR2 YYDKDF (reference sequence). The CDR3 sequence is CATSRASGKYNEQFF. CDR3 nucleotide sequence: TGTGCCACCAGCAGGGCTAGCGGGAAATACAATGAGCAGTTCTTC.

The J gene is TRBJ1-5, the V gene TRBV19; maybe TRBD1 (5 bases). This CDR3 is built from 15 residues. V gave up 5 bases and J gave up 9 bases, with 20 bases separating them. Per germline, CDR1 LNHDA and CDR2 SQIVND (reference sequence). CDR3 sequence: CASSVGPLNPWPQHF. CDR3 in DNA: TGTGCCAGTAGTGTGGGACCTCTAAATCCATGGCCCCAGCATTTT.